The rows below give T cell receptor beta chains drawn from one sample of a study of blood T cell repertoires in COVID-19. Libraries were prepared by immunoSEQ multiplex PCR; TCRdb keeps only in-frame clonotypes and omits some of them. The sample lists more than 250,000 clones, about nine tenths occurring once. Sequenced input: peripheral blood. The receptors shown here come from a woman aged 50 to 60 with COVID-19, enrolled during active disease. Each CDR3 is given with its conserved first and last residue. A D gene is named only where the DNA matches it firmly. Clone size is stated in some rows and not others, as once, few, many or a class when expanded.

TRBD1	TRBV5-1	TRBJ2-3	-	TGCGCCAGCAGCTTGGTGGGACAGCCCGTAACAGATACGCAGTATTTT	CASSLVGQPVTDTQYF
-	TRBV7-9	TRBJ1-1	-	TGTGCCAGCAGCTTGGACAGAATGAACACTGAAGCTTTCTTT	CASSLDRMNTEAFF
-	TRBV5-5	TRBJ1-5	once	TGTGCCAGCAGCTTGAACGGGTATAGCAATCAGCCCCAGCATTTT	CASSLNGYSNQPQHF
TRBD2	TRBV19	TRBJ2-1	-	TGTGCCAGTAGTATAGGGGGGAGGGCCCTATACAATGAGCAGTTCTTC	CASSIGGRALYNEQFF
TRBD1	TRBV4-1	TRBJ1-2	-	TGCGCCAGCAGCCAAGGAGCAGGGGGCGTCAAGGCCAACTATGGCTACACCTTC	CASSQGAGGVKANYGYTF
TRBD2	TRBV7-6	TRBJ2-2	-	TGTGCCAGCAGCTACCCCCGGACTAGCGCGGGCACCGGGGAGCTGTTTTTT	CASSYPRTSAGTGELFF
TRBD2	TRBV5-1	TRBJ2-3	-	TGCGCCAGCAGCCAGACTAGCGGCACTAGCACAGATACGCAGTATTTT	CASSQTSGTSTDTQYF
-	TRBV19	TRBJ1-3	-	TGTGCCAGTAGTAGTTGGGGGGACCCGAACTCTGGAAACACCATATATTTT	CASSSWGDPNSGNTIYF
TRBD1	TRBV10-3	TRBJ2-1	once	TGTGCCATCAGTGACAGGACAGGGGGCCAAAGCTCCTACAATGAGCAGTTCTTC	CAISDRTGGQSSYNEQFF
TRBD2	TRBV29-1	TRBJ2-7	-	TGCAGCGTTGCTCCTAGCGGGAGTTACGAGCAGTACTTC	CSVAPSGSYEQYF
-	TRBV7-6	TRBJ2-2	-	TGTGCCAGCAGCTTGGCGGGATGGAACACCGGGGAGCTGTTTTTT	CASSLAGWNTGELFF
-	TRBV24-1	TRBJ1-1	-	TGTGCCACCAGTGATGGGGGGGCAGGTTTCACTGAAGCTTTCTTT	CATSDGGAGFTEAFF
TRBD1	TRBV5-1	TRBJ1-1	-	TGCGCCAGCAGCTCTCTGACAGGGGGCATGACTTTCGCTGAAGCTTTCTTT	CASSSLTGGMTFAEAFF
-	TRBV24-1	TRBJ2-5	-	TGTGCCACCAGTGATGGGCAGGGGCTAGAGACCCAGTACTTC	CATSDGQGLETQYF
-	TRBV6-1	TRBJ2-1	-	TGTGCCAGCAGTGAAGGTGGGAGCGGAAACAATGAGCAGTTCTTC	CASSEGGSGNNEQFF
TRBD1	TRBV5-1	TRBJ2-1	-	TGCGCCAGCAGCTTGTTGGGGACAGGGGGCGTGAATGAGCAGTTCTTC	CASSLLGTGGVNEQFF
-	TRBV2	TRBJ1-1	-	TGTGCCAGCAGTAAATACAGGAGCGCGTACACTGAAGCTTTCTTT	CASSKYRSAYTEAFF
-	TRBV2	TRBJ1-1	few	TGTGCCAGCAGTGTCGGAGCAGGGCTTGAAGCTTTCTTT	CASSVGAGLEAFF
TRBD1	TRBV18	TRBJ2-1	-	TGTGCCAGCTCACCTTCGACAGGGGGCCCCTACAATGAGCAGTTCTTC	CASSPSTGGPYNEQFF
-	TRBV7-9	TRBJ2-7	-	TGTGCCAGCAGCTTTCACCGGGCCACAGCGGTCTACGAGCAGTACTTC	CASSFHRATAVYEQYF
TRBD2	TRBV2	TRBJ2-1	-	TGTGCCAGCAGTGTTGTGGGAGGGACGTACAATGAGCAGTTCTTC	CASSVVGGTYNEQFF
TRBD1	TRBV5-4	TRBJ2-5	-	TGTGCCAGCAGCGGGCGACAGGGGGCGGGGGAGACCCAGTACTTC	CASSGRQGAGETQYF
TRBD2	TRBV10-2	TRBJ2-7	-	TGCGCCAGCAGTGACTCTGGCCTAGCGGGAGGGGAGCAGTACTTC	CASSDSGLAGGEQYF
-	TRBV28	TRBJ2-7	once	TGTGCCAGCAGTTTTCGGGGACATCGGTCCGAGCAGTACTTC	CASSFRGHRSEQYF
TRBD1	TRBV24-1	TRBJ2-2	once	TGTGCCACCAGTGACCCACTCCAGGGGGCGAACACCGGGGAGCTGTTTTTT	CATSDPLQGANTGELFF
TRBD2	TRBV7-9	TRBJ2-7	-	TGTGCCAGCAGCGTTAGCGGGAGTTACGAGCAGTACTTC	CASSVSGSYEQYF
TRBD1	TRBV9	TRBJ1-1	-	TGTGCCAGCAGCGTAGGGACAGGACGGTACTCTGAAGCTTTCTTT	CASSVGTGRYSEAFF
-	TRBV29-1	TRBJ2-7	-	TGCAGCGTTGAACTTTCCTACGAGCAGTACTTC	CSVELSYEQYF
TRBD1	TRBV19	TRBJ2-5	-	TGTGCCAGTAGTGACAGGGGAATTAGGGAGACCCAGTACTTC	CASSDRGIRETQYF
-	TRBV4-1	TRBJ2-6	once	TGCGCCAGCAGCCAAAGACAGAGCTCTGGGGCCAACGTCCTGACTTTC	CASSQRQSSGANVLTF
TRBD1	TRBV19	TRBJ2-7	-	TGTGCCAGTACCTTCGGGACAGGGCGTGACGAGCAGTACTTC	CASTFGTGRDEQYF
TRBD1	TRBV3-1/TRBV3-2	TRBJ1-2	few	TGTGCCAGCAGCCCGGGACAGGGGTATGGCTACACCTTC	CASSPGQGYGYTF
TRBD1	TRBV7-2	TRBJ1-2	-	TGTGCCAGCAGCTTATCGGGACAGGGGGGATGGGCGGATGGCTACACCTTC	CASSLSGQGGWADGYTF
TRBD2	TRBV5-1	TRBJ2-2	-	TGCGCCAGCAGCTTGGAACTAGCGGGCATTAGAGGGACCGGGGAGCTGTTTTTT	CASSLELAGIRGTGELFF
-	TRBV19	TRBJ1-1	-	TGTGCCAGTAGCAGACGGGACTTGGGCAACACTGAAGCTTTCTTT	CASSRRDLGNTEAFF
-	TRBV4-1	TRBJ2-1	-	TGCGCCAGCAGCCCTACACCACTAGTAGCTTACAATGAGCAGTTCTTC	CASSPTPLVAYNEQFF
-	TRBV21-1	TRBJ1-6	-	TGTGCCAGCAGCAAAATTAGACCGTTCGACAGGCCGAATTCACCCCTCCACTTT	CASSKIRPFDRPNSPLHF
TRBD1	TRBV5-8	TRBJ1-6	-	TGTGCCAGCAGGCCGGGACAGTATAATTCACCCCTCCACTTT	CASRPGQYNSPLHF
-	TRBV30	TRBJ1-6	once	TGTGCCTGGACCCCAGGCGGGGGACCCCTCCACTTT	CAWTPGGGPLHF
-	TRBV20-1	TRBJ1-3	-	TGCAGTGCTAGAGATAGGGGCCTCATATATTTT	CSARDRGLIYF
TRBD2	TRBV24-1	TRBJ2-1	once	TGTGCCACCAGTGATCCTCAGTGGGAGGCGGGAGGGCCGGTGGAGCAGTTCTTC	CATSDPQWEAGGPVEQFF
-	TRBV12-3/TRBV12-4	TRBJ2-7	-	TGTGCCAGCAGTTTCGGGAGAGATTACGAGCAGTACTTC	CASSFGRDYEQYF